The 6 T cell receptor beta chains given below trace back to one sample, sequenced in a study of a mutant IDH1 vaccine in newly diagnosed glioma. Generated by immunoSEQ multiplex PCR, the TCRdb table keeps only in-frame clones and is missing some. The sample has over 25,000 clones; 80% to 90% are singletons. Stated time point: baseline, week 1 (first vaccination visit). Sample treatment: pre-vaccination baseline after standard-of-care therapy. This material consisted of PBMCs, taken from a glioma patient treated with radiotherapy, temozolomide or both. The receptors were gathered from a woman aged 40 to 49 with glioma.

V usage is TRBV6-1 and J usage is TRBJ1-4; TRBD1 is a possible D gene (5 bases). The CDR3 consists of 15 residues. The germline V gene encodes CDR1 MNHNS and CDR2 SASEGT. V was pared by 3 bases and J by 4 bases, with 12 bases between. CDR3 in DNA: TGTGCCAGCAGTGAGTATGTGGACAATAATGAAAAACTGTTTTTT. Amino acids: CASSEYVDNNEKLFF.

This chain joins TRBV27 and TRBJ2-5, with D perhaps TRBD2 (6 bases). Germline CDR1 reads MNHEY; CDR2 reads SMNVEV (reference sequence). V dropped 8 bases and J dropped 9 bases, with 16 bases sitting between them. CDR3 length: 12 amino acids. The DNA of the CDR3 is TGTGCCAGCCGCCGGGGGACCGAGGCCCAGTACTTC. This gives the protein CASRRGTEAQYF.

The CDR3 loop is CASSGDRGYEQYF. In DNA, the CDR3 is TGTGCCAGCAGCGGGGATCGGGGCTACGAGCAGTACTTC. The gene calls are TRBV7-2 and TRBJ2-7; D might be TRBD2 (5 bases). This CDR3 comprises 13 residues. V was clipped by 5 bases and J by 3 bases, with 11 bases between them. CDR1 is SGHTA, CDR2 FQGNSA, per germline.

This chain connects TRBV4-3 to TRBJ1-4, with D perhaps matching TRBD1 (5 bases). Germline assignment: CDR1 LGHNA and CDR2 YSLEER. The CDR3 is 16 amino acids. Deletions cut 0 bases from V and 4 bases from J, with 12 bases between. This CDR3 reads CASSQDRRGYNEKLFF. CDR3 DNA: TGCGCCAGCAGCCAAGATCGACGGGGCTATAATGAAAAACTGTTTTTT.

This sequence joins TRBV5-1 and TRBJ2-5, with 12 bases identical to TRBD1. Germline CDR1 is SGHRS and CDR2 is YFSETQ. The ends lost 10 bases at V and 5 bases at J; junction bases unmatched: 6. There are 13 residues in the CDR3. The CDR3 DNA follows: TGCGCCTCGGGGACAGGGGGCAGCGAGACCCAGTACTTC. Residues: CASGTGGSETQYF. The full variable domain, completed using reference TRBV5-1 and TRBJ2-5, is KAGVTQTPRYLIKTRGQQVTLSCSPISGHRSVSWYQQTPGQGLQFLFEYFSETQRNKGNFPGRFSGRQFSNSRSEMNVSTLELGDSALYLCASGTGGSETQYFGPGTRLLVL.

The V gene is TRBV18, the J gene TRBJ2-7; D is unclear. CDR3 length equals 14 residues. Germline CDR1 KGHSH, CDR2 LQKENI. Trimming pared 2 bases from V and 0 bases from J, leaving 8 bases between. The CDR3 reads CASSPGSSSYEQYF. CDR3 DNA sequence: TGTGCCAGCTCACCAGGTTCGAGCTCCTACGAGCAGTACTTC.